This T cell receptor beta chain was captured by sequencing in a study of T-cell reconstitution after alpha-beta-depleted transplantation in children. Ten or more counts support this clonotype. This CDR3 is 12 amino acids long. Germline CDR1 reads ENHRY; CDR2 reads SYGVKD. The V and J ends lost 4 bases and 4 bases respectively, with 6 bases between them. Preparing the TCRbeta library involved the use of unique molecular identifiers. TCRdb called the PCR reads again in MiXCR, with one record for every CDR3 protein. The repertoire holds some 490,000 distinct CDR3 sequences, with approximately 12% as singletons.

Sequencing used PBMCs from the stem cell graft donor, obtained from the stem cell graft. This sequence joins TRBV10-3 and TRBJ2-3; D is perhaps TRBD2 (5 bases). The sequence was obtained from a human donor who donated a stem cell graft to a child with combined immunodeficiency. In DNA, the CDR3 is TGTGCCATCAGTGCCGGGGCAGATACGCAGTATTTT. Encoded protein: CAISAGADTQYF.